These 6 T cell receptor beta chains were all obtained from the same sample, sequenced in a study of T cell repertoires in cytomegalovirus infection. TCRdb called the reads again in MiXCR, with one record for every CDR3 protein. The sample lists almost 300,000 distinct CDR3 sequences, around 10% occurring once. Sequenced material: PBMCs. The source of these receptors is a human donor in good health (CMV status not recorded). Some clones in this sample may be carry-over from other donors' samples.

The gene calls are TRBV28 and TRBJ1-5; 8 positions match TRBD1. Germline CDR1 is MDHEN and CDR2 is SYDVKM. The CDR3 sequence is 15 residues long. The trim removed 7 bases at V and 6 bases at J, leaving 11 bases unmatched. Here the CDR3 reads CASNTGGQKGQPQHF. The CDR3 DNA is TGTGCCAGCAACACAGGGGGTCAAAAGGGTCAGCCCCAGCATTTT.

The chain is built from TRBV11-2 and TRBJ1-6; no clear D gene. The CDR3 is made up of 14 amino acids. V dropped 8 bases and J dropped 0 bases, with 8 bases sitting between them. From germline, CDR1 is SGHAT and CDR2 FQNNGV. The CDR3 DNA reads TGTGCCAGCTCAAGGAGCTCCTATAATTCACCCCTCCACTTT. Translation gives CASSRSSYNSPLHF.

This chain uses TRBV6-6 with TRBJ1-5; a weak D match, TRBD1 (6 bases). Germline V gives CDR1 MNHNY, CDR2 SVGAGI (reference sequence). V was trimmed by 4 bases and J by 6 bases, leaving 16 bases between them. CDR3 length: 15 amino acids. The CDR3 sequence: CASSFDGGSGQPQHF. The DNA for the CDR3 is TGTGCCAGCAGTTTTGACGGGGGCTCGGGTCAGCCCCAGCATTTT.

There are many counts of this clonotype. The chain has TRBV7-2 and TRBJ2-7; D uncertain. Trimming stripped 5 bases from V and 7 bases from J, with 15 bases between. Germline loops: CDR1 SGHTA, CDR2 FQGNSA. CDR3 length: 13 residues. The CDR3 here is CASSVVAKWEQYV. DNA of the CDR3: TGTGCCAGCAGCGTTGTGGCGAAATGGGAGCAGTACGTC.

There are many counts of this clonotype. Here the CDR3 reads CASSIGGNSNQPQHF. Here the CDR3 DNA reads TGTGCCAGCAGTATAGGGGGGAATAGCAATCAGCCCCAGCATTTT. This chain connects TRBV6-1 to TRBJ1-5; D perhaps matches TRBD1 (6 bases). The CDR3 extends over 15 amino acids. CDR1 and CDR2 from the germline V gene are MNHNS and SASEGT. V was cut by 5 bases and J by 0 bases, with 11 bases left in between.

At least ten counts were recorded for this clonotype. The V gene is TRBV7-2, the J gene TRBJ1-1; a possible D gene is TRBD1 (6 bases). Trimming cost V 1 base and J 0 bases, with 15 bases left between them. From germline, CDR1 is SGHTA and CDR2 FQGNSA. This CDR3 comprises 17 residues. The CDR3 DNA reads TGTGCCAGCAGCTTAGGCAGGGGAGTCTTTCTGAACACTGAAGCTTTCTTT. Its translation is CASSLGRGVFLNTEAFF.